This T cell receptor (beta chain) originates from a study of T cell repertoires in aging, cancer and after chemotherapy. Study-wide results and limits: Rebound thymic output was suggested by rising median generation probability during chemotherapy in each cancer cohort. In cancer patients, declining TCR diversity with age involved lost richness and lost evenness.

The template was genomic DNA from peripheral blood, not RNA. Rearranged V-D-J TRB sequences were amplified with a mixed TRB-A/B primer pool. TCRdb re-derived calls from the multiplex PCR reads in MiXCR, one entry per CDR3 protein. The data show 4,000 to 6,000 distinct CDR3 sequences, with around 35% seen just once and 14% to 15% held by the top ten. V was pared by 6 bases and J by 0 bases, with 12 bases between. The CDR3 has 16 amino acids. CDR1 and CDR2 from the germline V gene are MNHEY and SVGAGI. There are a few counts of this clonotype. Its antigen is undetermined. J is TRBJ2-6 and V is TRBV6-5; the D is unclear. The receptor was derived from a human donor with a blood cancer. The sample comprised blood. CDR3 amino acids: CASSQKLASGANVLTF. The CDR3 bases are TGTGCCAGCAGCCAGAAGCTTGCCTCTGGGGCCAACGTCCTGACTTTC.